These T cell receptor beta chains were read from a single sample in a study of blood T cell repertoires in COVID-19. Profiled with immunoSEQ multiplex PCR; TCRdb holds only in-frame clones, not every one. Seen here are approximately 190,000 clones, around nine tenths observed once, and the top ten hold about 6.8%. Sequenced sample: peripheral blood. The source is a woman in her thirties or forties who had recovered from COVID-19. CDR3s include the opening cysteine and the closing phenylalanine or tryptophan. Each record gives: J gene, clone size, D gene, V gene, CDR3 DNA, CDR3 protein. The D gene is left open where the match is weak. Not every row has a clone size; where given, it reads once, few, many or a size class.

>TRBJ2-7|.|.|TRBV2
TGTGCCAGCAGACCGACAGCCCTACCCTACGAGCAGTACTTC
CASRPTALPYEQYF
>TRBJ2-1|.|TRBD2|TRBV30
TGTGCCTGGAGTTCGGAGACTAGCGCTTACAATGAGCAGTTCTTC
CAWSSETSAYNEQFF
>TRBJ1-4|few|.|TRBV6-1
TGTGCCAGCAGTGAAGCGAGGGGAGGGATTGAAAAACTGTTTTTT
CASSEARGGIEKLFF
>TRBJ1-5|few|.|TRBV12-2
TGTGCAAGTCGCTTAGTCGCCCCAGGGGAAGGCAATCAGCCCCAGCATTTT
CASRLVAPGEGNQPQHF
>TRBJ1-5|.|.|TRBV28
TGTGCCAGCAGTAGACAGAGGAAGCCCCAGCATTTT
CASSRQRKPQHF
>TRBJ2-7|.|.|TRBV4-3
TGCCCCACCAGCCGCCAGGGGGAGGAGGACGAGCAGTACTTC
CPTSRQGEEDEQYF
>TRBJ1-2|.|TRBD1|TRBV28
TGTGCCAGCAGGCCACAGGGGAACTATGGCTACACCTTC
CASRPQGNYGYTF
>TRBJ2-5|.|.|TRBV12-3/TRBV12-4
TGTGCCAGCAGTTTTCGGCAAGAGACCCAGTACTTC
CASSFRQETQYF
>TRBJ1-2|.|.|TRBV28
TGTGCCTTAGGGGCCCCTAACTATGGCTACACCTTC
CALGAPNYGYTF
>TRBJ2-5|.|.|TRBV9
TGTGCCAGCAGCCCCCACCCCGTACCCGCAGGGCTCGCTACGGAGACCCAGTACTTC
CASSPHPVPAGLATETQYF
>TRBJ1-5|.|.|TRBV7-8
TGTGCCAGCAGCTTAGCAGGAGCCAATCAGCCCCAGCATTTT
CASSLAGANQPQHF
>TRBJ2-7|.|.|TRBV13
TGTGCCAGCAGCTTAGCCAGGGGAGCGTACGAGCAGTACTTC
CASSLARGAYEQYF
>TRBJ1-1|.|TRBD1|TRBV29-1
TGCAGCGTTAGGCCAGGGGGGTCGTTCACTGAAGCTTTCTTT
CSVRPGGSFTEAFF
>TRBJ2-5|once|TRBD2|TRBV5-1
TGCGCCAGCAATTCAATAGCGGGGCAAGAGACCCAGTACTTC
CASNSIAGQETQYF
>TRBJ2-3|.|.|TRBV25-1
TGTGCCAGCAGTGACTTCACAGATACGCAGTATTTT
CASSDFTDTQYF
>TRBJ2-3|.|.|TRBV6-5
TGTGCCAGCAGTTACTCGCCAGAGGGCACAGATACGCAGTATTTT
CASSYSPEGTDTQYF
>TRBJ2-1|.|TRBD1|TRBV11-3
TGTGCCAGCAGCTTAAACCCGGGACAGGGAGGAAATGAGCAGTTCTTC
CASSLNPGQGGNEQFF
>TRBJ1-5|once|TRBD1|TRBV4-2
TGTGCCAGCAGCCCCACTCCGGGACAGGGTAATCAGCCCCAGCATTTT
CASSPTPGQGNQPQHF
>TRBJ1-1|once|.|TRBV2
TGTGCCAGCAGTGAACGATTGGCCAACACTGAAGCTTTCTTT
CASSERLANTEAFF
>TRBJ2-7|.|TRBD2|TRBV5-1
TGCGCCAGCAGCCCAGTATCCGGGGGGGCAGGTTACGAGCAGTACTTC
CASSPVSGGAGYEQYF
>TRBJ2-7|.|TRBD1|TRBV19
TGTGCCAGTAGTTGGACAGGGAAGTCAAGCGAGCAGTACTTC
CASSWTGKSSEQYF
>TRBJ1-4|.|.|TRBV3-1/TRBV3-2
TGTGCCAGCAGCCAAGATGCCAGGGCAACTAATGAAAAACTGTTTTTT
CASSQDARATNEKLFF
>TRBJ2-3|.|TRBD2|TRBV28
TGTGCCAGCAGAATAGCGGGAGGCACAGATACGCAGTATTTT
CASRIAGGTDTQYF
>TRBJ2-1|.|.|TRBV4-1
TGCGCCAGCAGCCAAGATGAGGGCTCCTACAATGAGCAGTTCTTC
CASSQDEGSYNEQFF
>TRBJ2-3|.|.|TRBV7-9
TGTGCCAGCAGAGCGGGAGATACGCAGTATTTT
CASRAGDTQYF
>TRBJ2-2|.|.|TRBV10-3
TGTGCCTATTCTAGCGAAGAAACCGGGGAGCTGTTTTTT
CAYSSEETGELFF
>TRBJ1-3|.|.|TRBV28
TGTGCCAGCAGTTTATCAGGGGACTCTGGAAACACCATATATTTT
CASSLSGDSGNTIYF
>TRBJ2-3|once|.|TRBV29-1
TGCAGCGCCAAAACTAGCTATAGCACAGATACGCAGTATTTT
CSAKTSYSTDTQYF
>TRBJ1-6|.|.|TRBV11-2
TGTGCCAGCAGCCCCGGGACTGCTTATTCACCCCTCCACTTT
CASSPGTAYSPLHF
>TRBJ2-7|few|.|TRBV3-1/TRBV3-2
TGTGCCAGCAGCCAAACCCTGGGGAGTGGTTTAGGTTCCTACGAGCAGTACTTC
CASSQTLGSGLGSYEQYF
>TRBJ1-2|once|.|TRBV7-2
TGTGCCAGCAGCTCGAGGACAGCAGCTAACTATGGCTACACCTTC
CASSSRTAANYGYTF
>TRBJ1-1|.|.|TRBV7-8
TGTGCCAGCAGCCCGCGGACGGGAAACACTGAAGCTTTCTTT
CASSPRTGNTEAFF
>TRBJ1-2|.|.|TRBV4-3
TGCGCCAGCAGCCAAGATAGGACAGCTAACTATGGCTACACCTTC
CASSQDRTANYGYTF
>TRBJ2-3|few|.|TRBV5-6
TGTGCCAGCAGCAAAACTAGCTCCTCGGGCGTAGATACGCAGTATTTT
CASSKTSSSGVDTQYF
>TRBJ2-3|.|.|TRBV7-3
TGTGCCAGCAGCTTTAACGGGATCACAGATACGCAGTATTTT
CASSFNGITDTQYF
>TRBJ1-2|.|.|TRBV27
TGTGCCAGCAGTCCGGGGAGATTCCTAGACTATGGCTACACCTTC
CASSPGRFLDYGYTF
>TRBJ1-2|.|TRBD1|TRBV19
TGTGCCAGTAGTTTAAGGGGGCGAAGTGGCTACACCTTC
CASSLRGRSGYTF
>TRBJ2-1|.|TRBD2|TRBV30
TGTGCCTGGACGGGGGGGACTTACAATGAGCAGTTCTTC
CAWTGGTYNEQFF
>TRBJ2-4|.|TRBD1|TRBV9
TGTGCCAGCAGCGTAAATGGGGACAGGGGAGCCAAAAACATTCAGTACTTC
CASSVNGDRGAKNIQYF
>TRBJ1-2|.|.|TRBV2
TGTGCCAGCAGGGAACCCAGGGTCTCCAACTATGGCTACACCTTC
CASREPRVSNYGYTF
>TRBJ1-2|.|TRBD1|TRBV19
TGTGCCAGTAGTATCAGGAGGGACAGCCGACTCCATGGCTACACCTTC
CASSIRRDSRLHGYTF
>TRBJ2-7|.|.|TRBV19
TGTGGTCGTCGTAGCGGCTACGAGCAGTACTTC
CGRRSGYEQYF
>TRBJ2-5|once|.|TRBV18
TGTGCCAGCTCACCAAGACAGACCCAAGAGACCCAGTACTTC
CASSPRQTQETQYF
>TRBJ2-4|.|TRBD1|TRBV11-2
TGTGCCAGCAGCTTTAGAGCGGGGACAGGGGTTTCGGCCAAAAACATTCAGTACTTC
CASSFRAGTGVSAKNIQYF
>TRBJ2-3|.|TRBD1|TRBV5-1
TGCGCCAGCAGCTTGTATACAGGGGGCACAGATACGCAGTATTTT
CASSLYTGGTDTQYF
>TRBJ2-2|once|.|TRBV19
TGTGCCAGTAGTATAGGGGGAGCTCGTTCCGGGGAGCTGTTTTTT
CASSIGGARSGELFF
>TRBJ2-5|.|.|TRBV5-4
TGTGCCAGCAGCCAAGGACTGACTCAAGAGACCCAGTACTTC
CASSQGLTQETQYF
>TRBJ1-3|.|.|TRBV9
TGTGCCAGCAGCGCTGGAGACTGGAGCTCTGGAAACACCATATATTTT
CASSAGDWSSGNTIYF
>TRBJ1-6|few|TRBD1|TRBV29-1
TGCAGCGGGCGACAGGGGGCTAATTCACCCCTCCACTTT
CSGRQGANSPLHF
>TRBJ2-3|.|TRBD1|TRBV29-1
TGCAGCGTTGTTCTGCTTTGGGACAGCGTGGGAGATACGCAGTATTTT
CSVVLLWDSVGDTQYF
>TRBJ1-1|.|TRBD1|TRBV9
TGTGCCAGCAGCGTAGTAGGAGCAGGGGGCCCCTACACTGAAGCTTTCTTT
CASSVVGAGGPYTEAFF
>TRBJ2-7|.|.|TRBV6-5
TGTGCCAGCCGGGGGACAGTCGGCTCCTACGAGCAGTACTTC
CASRGTVGSYEQYF
>TRBJ2-1|.|TRBD2|TRBV7-2
TGTGCCAGCAGCCTACGACTAGCGCACTCCTACAATGAGCAGTTCTTC
CASSLRLAHSYNEQFF
>TRBJ2-5|.|.|TRBV3-1/TRBV3-2
TGTGCCAGCAGCCAACTCAGGGATTTGCAAGAGACCCAGTACTTC
CASSQLRDLQETQYF